By sample share, the clone carrying this T cell receptor beta chain is medium-sized (0.01 to 0.1%). Antigen: not known. The data belong to a study of CD8 T cells in ankylosing spondylitis. The CDR3 is made up of 14 amino acids. V was pared by 5 bases and J by 4 bases, with 15 bases between. In germline, CDR1 is SGHTA, CDR2 FQGNSA. TCRdb used MiXCR to reprocess the 5' RACE reads, holding one entry per CDR3 protein. The sample lists hundreds of thousands of distinct CDR3 sequences; roughly 13% were seen once. Study outcomes and limitations: Significant enrichment of disease-linked clones was reported in matched ankylosing spondylitis synovial fluid. Reactive arthritis synovial fluid and blood were previously reported to contain some motif variants. It appeared that ankylosing spondylitis blood was characterized by a TCR beta motif of about eight highly homologous variants.

V usage is TRBV7-2 and J usage is TRBJ2-7; D is tentatively TRBD1 or TRBD2 (5 bases each). Material: blood, either unsorted or a sorted T cell fraction (not recorded which). The sequence derives from a male donor with ankylosing spondylitis. CDR3: CASSMGPLGYEQYF. The DNA for the CDR3 is TGTGCCAGCAGCATGGGACCTTTGGGTTACGAGCAGTACTTC. Full variable domain (rest looked up from reference TRBV7-2 and TRBJ2-7): GAGVSQSPSNKVTEKGKDVELRCDPISGHTALYWYRQSLGQGLEFLIYFQGNSAPDKSGLPSDRFSAERTGGSVSTLTIQRTQQEDSAVYLCASSMGPLGYEQYFGPGTRLTVT.